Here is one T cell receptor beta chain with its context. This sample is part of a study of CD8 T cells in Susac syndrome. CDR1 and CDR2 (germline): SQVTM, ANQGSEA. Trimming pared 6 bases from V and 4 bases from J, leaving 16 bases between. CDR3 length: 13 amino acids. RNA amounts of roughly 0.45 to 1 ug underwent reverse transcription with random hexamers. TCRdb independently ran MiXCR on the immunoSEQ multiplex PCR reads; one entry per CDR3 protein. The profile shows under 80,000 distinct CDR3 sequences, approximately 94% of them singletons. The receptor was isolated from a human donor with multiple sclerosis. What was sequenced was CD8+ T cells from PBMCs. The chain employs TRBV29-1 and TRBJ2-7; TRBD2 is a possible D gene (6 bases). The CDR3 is CSVLSGSGYEQYF. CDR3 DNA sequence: TGCAGCGTATTAAGCGGGTCAGGTTACGAGCAGTACTTC.